This T cell receptor (beta chain) was recorded in a study of regulatory T cells in long-lasting Graves disease. In building TCR beta libraries, iRepertoire HTBI primers were used together with Arm-PCR of CDR3 regions. TCRdb re-called the multiplex PCR reads with MiXCR, one entry per CDR3 protein. Here the sample spans 450,000 to 600,000 distinct CDR3 sequences, roughly 14% being singletons. The sample holds many counts of this clonotype. CDR1 and CDR2 from the germline V gene are SGHTA and FQGNSA. The CDR3 extends over 15 amino acids. J lost 6 bases, V lost 5 bases, and 11 bases had no gene match. Specified time point: newly diagnosed GD, antithyroid drugs for less than 3 months. Isolated PBMC RNA provided the starting material for the TCR library. The same data also went into a second study, on T cells in Graves' hyperthyroidism and ophthalmopathy. Per that study: Most thyroid clonotypes with frequency above 0.001 were detected in blood.

V usage is TRBV7-2 and J usage is TRBJ2-3; 7 bases align to TRBD2. This sample comprised peripheral blood mononuclear cells (PBMCs), obtained at new diagnosis, from a patient treated with antithyroid drugs. This clonotype was sampled from a man aged 25 to 40 with Graves disease. The CDR3 DNA is TGTGCCAGCAGCCCCTTAGCGGGTATCCACGATACGCAGTATTTT. Its protein product is CASSPLAGIHDTQYF.